This entry lists 14 T cell receptor beta chains sequenced from one sample in a study of spatial heterogeneity in lung cancer. In TCRdb, the 5' RACE reads were re-called with MiXCR into one record per CDR3 protein. The sample has some 9,800 distinct CDR3 sequences; over 6% are singletons. As for time point: sample taken at primary tumor resection. Study outcomes and limitations: Counts of expanded intratumoral alpha and beta TCRs tracked tumor mutation counts.

These receptors' antigens are unknown. The material was lung tumor tissue, obtained at surgery. The origin of the receptors is a male donor with early-stage non-small cell lung cancer.

This clonotype came up many times. This beta chain appears as a stray read in a library generated for alpha chains; its size is not informative. This rearrangement joins TRBV11-2 to TRBJ1-3, with 7 positions matching TRBD1. The length of the CDR3 is 15 residues. Germline V gene lookup returns CDR1 SGHAT and CDR2 FQNNGV. V gave up 4 bases and J gave up 4 bases; unmatched junction bases: 7. Here the CDR3 reads CASSSDRVTGNTIYF. The CDR3 coding sequence is TGTGCCAGCAGCTCTGACAGGGTGACGGGAAACACCATATATTTT. The full variable domain, with the rest looked up from reference TRBV11-2 and TRBJ1-3, is EAGVAQSPRYKIIEKRQSVAFWCNPISGHATLYWYQQILGQGPKLLIQFQNNGVVDDSQLPKDRFSAERLKGVDSTLKIQPAKLEDSAVYLCASSSDRVTGNTIYFGEGSWLTVV.

This clonotype is medium-sized (0.01 to 0.1%) within its sample. A library made for alpha chains picked up this beta chain off target, so its size means little. The J gene is TRBJ2-1, the V gene TRBV12-3 or TRBV12-4; TRBD1 is a possible D gene (5 bases). The CDR3 extends over 16 amino acids. V was cut by 0 bases and J by 8 bases, with 17 bases left in between. The CDR3 spells CASSLARPNLRDEQFF. CDR3 nucleotides: TGTGCCAGCAGTTTAGCCCGGCCGAATCTCAGGGATGAGCAGTTCTTC.

This clonotype appeared many times. This beta chain is an off-target read within a library intended for alpha chains, so its frequency means little. DNA for the CDR3: TGTGCCAGCAGCCGTCCGCCAGACAGGGCTTCGTACAATGAGCAGTTCTTC. It encodes CASSRPPDRASYNEQFF. The chain links TRBV6-1 to TRBJ2-1, with TRBD1 matching 7 bases. Trimming removed 6 bases from V and 4 bases from J; junction bases left unmatched: 15. The CDR3 consists of 17 residues. Germline values: CDR1 MNHNS, CDR2 SASEGT.

This clonotype is termed medium-sized. This beta chain came through as a stray read in a library set up for alpha chains, and its size says little. The gene calls are TRBV7-9 and TRBJ2-7; 11 bases align to TRBD2. This CDR3 region has 16 residues. The ends lost 5 bases at V and 0 bases at J; junction bases unmatched: 6. Germline loops: CDR1 SEHNR, CDR2 FQNEAQ (reference sequence). Written as DNA, the CDR3 is TGTGCCAGCAGCCCGACTAGCGGGATTAGCTCCTACGAGCAGTACTTC. It encodes CASSPTSGISSYEQYF.

This clonotype appeared many times. This beta chain is off target for a library built for alpha chains, so its abundance means little. V gene TRBV30 combines with J gene TRBJ2-7; TRBD1 aligns across 8 bases. Germline-derived CDR1 and CDR2 are GTSNPN and SVGIG (reference sequence). The CDR3 loop spans 13 amino acids. Trimming took 3 bases from V and 4 from J; bases not matched to a gene: 5. CDR3 DNA: TGTGCCTGGAGGGCAGGGGGCCGGTACGAGCAGTACTTC. Amino acids: CAWRAGGRYEQYF.

This clonotype was counted many times. The size of this beta chain means little, since it is a stray read in a library made for alpha chains. V is TRBV7-8 and J is TRBJ2-3; a weak D match, TRBD2 (5 bases). This CDR3 spans 15 amino acids. The V end lost 2 bases, the J end lost 3 bases, and 12 bases lay between the germline ends. Germline CDR1 and CDR2: SGHVS and FQNEAQ. The chain's CDR3 is CASSLILASTDTQYF. In nucleotides, the CDR3 is TGTGCCAGCAGCTTAATCCTAGCATCGACAGATACGCAGTATTTT. The full variable domain, rest sourced from reference TRBV7-8 and TRBJ2-3, is GAGVSQSPRYKVAKRGQDVALRCDPISGHVSLFWYQQALGQGPEFLTYFQNEAQLDKSGLPSDRFFAERPEGSVSTLKIQRTQQEDSAVYLCASSLILASTDTQYFGPGTRLTVL.

At least ten counts were recorded for this clonotype. This beta chain is a stray sequence in a library constructed for alpha chains; its clone size is not meaningful. The CDR3 DNA follows: TGTGCCACCTTGGGACAACTGAACACTGAAGCTTTCTTT. This encodes CATLGQLNTEAFF. V and J are TRBV28 and TRBJ1-1; D is possibly TRBD1 (6 bases). Between the trimmed V and J ends, which lost 10 bases and 0 bases, there was a span of 12 bases. Germline CDR1 reads MDHEN; CDR2 reads SYDVKM. The CDR3 spans 13 residues.

This clonotype was observed at least ten times. Little can be read into the size of this beta chain, an off-target read in a library designed for alpha chains. The chain links TRBV27 to TRBJ1-2; a possible D gene is TRBD1 (6 bases). V dropped 10 bases and J dropped 4 bases, with 19 bases sitting between them. This CDR3 is 14 amino acids long. CDR1 and CDR2 (germline): MNHEY, SMNVEV (reference sequence). The CDR3 spells CATSPLGQLYGYTF. DNA of the CDR3: TGTGCCACCTCACCCCTAGGACAGCTCTATGGCTACACCTTC.

This clonotype was observed many times. This beta chain is a stray sequence in a library constructed for alpha chains; its clone size is not meaningful. The chain links TRBV15 to TRBJ2-1; maybe TRBD1 (5 bases). Germline V gives CDR1 LNHNV, CDR2 YYDKDF (reference sequence). The length of the CDR3 is 13 residues. Trimming shortened V by 7 bases and J by 5 bases, and 12 bases separated the two germline ends. The CDR3 nucleotides are TGTGCCACCACCCCGGACACCGACAATGAGCAGTTCTTC. As protein: CATTPDTDNEQFF.

This clonotype is classed as medium-sized. With the library built for alpha chains, this beta chain is off target and its frequency is not meaningful. The chain links TRBV20-1 to TRBJ1-1; a weak D match, TRBD1 (5 bases). Trimming left V 3 bases short and J 4 bases short, with 15 bases between. The CDR3 is 14 residues long. Germline V CDR1 and CDR2: DFQATT, SNEGSKA (reference sequence). The CDR3 bases are TGCAGTGCTAGGAGTGCCAGGGTGGGCACTGAAGCTTTCTTT. It is translated as CSARSARVGTEAFF.

This clonotype was observed at least ten times. This beta chain turned up in a library designed for alpha chains; as an off-target read, its abundance says little. The rearrangement links TRBV6-1 to TRBJ1-1; D perhaps matches TRBD1 (6 bases). V lost 0 bases and J lost 0, with 20 bases in between. The germline V gene encodes CDR1 MNHNS and CDR2 SASEGT. There are 19 residues in the CDR3. This chain's CDR3 is CASSEASKVGGGMNTEAFF. The DNA for the CDR3 is TGTGCCAGCAGTGAAGCGAGTAAAGTTGGAGGGGGGATGAACACTGAAGCTTTCTTT.

Many counts were recorded for this clonotype. Since it is a stray read in a library aimed at alpha chains, this beta chain has a size that is not meaningful. The rearrangement links TRBV9 to TRBJ2-2; TRBD1 aligns across 8 bases. The CDR3 runs 15 residues. Losses at the gene ends were 4 bases for V and 7 bases for J; bases not matched to a gene: 9. Per the germline V gene, CDR1 is SGDLS and CDR2 is YYNGEE. The CDR3 is CASSPWTGQGGELFF. The CDR3, as DNA: TGTGCCAGCAGCCCTTGGACAGGGCAGGGCGGGGAGCTGTTTTTT.

The sample holds many counts of this clonotype. Being off target in a library aimed at alpha chains, this beta chain has a size of little meaning. The chain has TRBV25-1 and TRBJ2-5, with TRBD2 matching 10 bases. The CDR3 length is 16 residues. Trimming took 4 bases from V and 1 from J; bases not matched to a gene: 6. Germline CDR1 MGHDK, CDR2 SYGVNS. CDR3 sequence reads: CASSVGSGGFQETQYF. In nucleotides, the CDR3 is TGTGCCAGCAGTGTAGGTAGCGGGGGGTTCCAAGAGACCCAGTACTTC.

This clonotype was observed many times. This beta chain represents an off-target read in a library built for alpha chains; its size is of limited meaning. This chain joins TRBV5-6 and TRBJ2-5; 7 nucleotides agree with TRBD2. V gave up 5 bases and J gave up 2 bases; unmatched junction bases: 6. The germline V gene has CDR1 SGHDT and CDR2 YYEEEE. The CDR3 is 14 amino acids. This chain's CDR3 is CASSSPSGQETQYF. CDR3 DNA sequence: TGTGCCAGCAGTTCCCCTAGCGGTCAAGAGACCCAGTACTTC.